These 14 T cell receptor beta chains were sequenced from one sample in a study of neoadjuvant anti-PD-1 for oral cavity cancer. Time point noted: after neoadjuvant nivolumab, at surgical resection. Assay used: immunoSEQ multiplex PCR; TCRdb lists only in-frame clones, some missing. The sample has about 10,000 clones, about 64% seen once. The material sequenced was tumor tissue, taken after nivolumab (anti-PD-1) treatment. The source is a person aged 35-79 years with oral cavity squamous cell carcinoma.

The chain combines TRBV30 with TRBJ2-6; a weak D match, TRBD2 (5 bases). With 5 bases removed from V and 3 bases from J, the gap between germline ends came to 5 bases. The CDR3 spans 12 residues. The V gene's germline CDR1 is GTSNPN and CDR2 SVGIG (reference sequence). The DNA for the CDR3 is TGTGCCTGGGGGAGTGGGGCCAACGTCCTGACTTTC. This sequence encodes CAWGSGANVLTF. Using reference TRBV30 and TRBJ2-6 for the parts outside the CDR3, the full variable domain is SQTIHQWPATLVQPVGSPLSLECTVEGTSNPNLYWYRQAAGRGLQLLFYSVGIGQISSEVPQNLSASRPQDRQFILSSKKLLLSDSGFYLCAWGSGANVLTFGAGSRLTVL.

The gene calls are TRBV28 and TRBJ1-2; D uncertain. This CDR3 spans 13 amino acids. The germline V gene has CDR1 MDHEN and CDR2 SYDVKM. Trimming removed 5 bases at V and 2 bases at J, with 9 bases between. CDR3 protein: CASSPGVNYGYTF. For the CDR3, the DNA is TGTGCCAGCAGTCCCGGAGTGAACTATGGCTACACCTTC.

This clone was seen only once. CDR3 sequence reads: CASSLETKDNQPQHF. The CDR3 region has the DNA TGTGCCAGCAGCTTGGAAACCAAAGACAATCAGCCCCAGCATTTT. J is TRBJ1-5 and V is TRBV11-2, with D hard to call. CDR1 and CDR2 (germline): SGHAT, FQNNGV. This CDR3 has 15 residues. V lost 3 bases to trimming and J lost 3 bases, with 12 bases between them. Drawing the rest from reference TRBV11-2 and TRBJ1-5, the complete variable domain is EAGVAQSPRYKIIEKRQSVAFWCNPISGHATLYWYQQILGQGPKLLIQFQNNGVVDDSQLPKDRFSAERLKGVDSTLKIQPAKLEDSAVYLCASSLETKDNQPQHFGDGTRLSIL.

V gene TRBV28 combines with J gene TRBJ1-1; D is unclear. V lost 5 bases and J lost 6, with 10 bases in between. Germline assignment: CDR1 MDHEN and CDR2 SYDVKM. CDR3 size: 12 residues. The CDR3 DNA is TGTGCCAGCAGTACCGATTTCGCTGAAGCTTTCTTT. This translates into CASSTDFAEAFF.

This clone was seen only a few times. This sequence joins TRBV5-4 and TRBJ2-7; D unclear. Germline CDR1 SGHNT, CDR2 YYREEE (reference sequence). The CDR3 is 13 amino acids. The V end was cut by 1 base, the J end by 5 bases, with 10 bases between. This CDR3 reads CASSLMGANEQYF. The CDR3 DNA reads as TGTGCCAGCAGCTTGATGGGCGCCAACGAGCAGTACTTC.

CDR3 sequence: CATSIYLDKDEKLFF. The CDR3 nucleotides read TGTGCCACCAGCATCTATCTAGACAAGGATGAAAAACTGTTTTTT. The rearrangement uses TRBV15 and TRBJ1-4; unclear D gene. Trimming left V 4 bases short and J 6 bases short, with 15 bases between. The CDR3 is 15 amino acids. CDR1 and CDR2 (germline): LNHNV, YYDKDF (reference sequence).

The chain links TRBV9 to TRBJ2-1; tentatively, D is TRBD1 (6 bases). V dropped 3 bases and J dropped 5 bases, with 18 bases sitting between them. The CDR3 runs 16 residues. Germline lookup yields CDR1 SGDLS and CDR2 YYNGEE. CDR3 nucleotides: TGTGCCAGCAGCGGAAACGAACAGGGTTTCCACAATGAGCAGTTCTTC. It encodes CASSGNEQGFHNEQFF. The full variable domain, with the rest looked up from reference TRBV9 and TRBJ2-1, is DSGVTQTPKHLITATGQRVTLRCSPRSGDLSVYWYQQSLDQGLQFLIQYYNGEERAKGNILERFSAQQFPDLHSELNLSSLELGDSALYFCASSGNEQGFHNEQFFGPGTRLTVL.

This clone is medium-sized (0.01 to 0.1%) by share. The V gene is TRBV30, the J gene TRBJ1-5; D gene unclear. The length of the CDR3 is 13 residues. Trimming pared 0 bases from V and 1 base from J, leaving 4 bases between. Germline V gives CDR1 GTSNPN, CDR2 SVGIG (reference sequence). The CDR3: CAWSVQSNQPQHF. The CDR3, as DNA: TGTGCCTGGAGTGTACAGAGCAATCAGCCCCAGCATTTT.

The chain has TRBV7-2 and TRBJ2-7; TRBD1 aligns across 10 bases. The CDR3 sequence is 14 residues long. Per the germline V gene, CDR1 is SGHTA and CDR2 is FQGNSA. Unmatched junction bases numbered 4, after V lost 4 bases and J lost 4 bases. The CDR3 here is CASSSGQGRYEQYF. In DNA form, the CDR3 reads TGTGCCAGCAGCTCGGGACAGGGGAGATACGAGCAGTACTTC.

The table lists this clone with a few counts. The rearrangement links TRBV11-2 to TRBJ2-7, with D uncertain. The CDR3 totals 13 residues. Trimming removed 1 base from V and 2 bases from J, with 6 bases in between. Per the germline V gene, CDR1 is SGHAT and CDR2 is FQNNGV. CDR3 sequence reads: CASSLVGTYEQYF. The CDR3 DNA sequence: TGTGCCAGCAGCTTAGTGGGAACCTACGAGCAGTACTTC. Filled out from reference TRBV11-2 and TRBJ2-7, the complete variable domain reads EAGVAQSPRYKIIEKRQSVAFWCNPISGHATLYWYQQILGQGPKLLIQFQNNGVVDDSQLPKDRFSAERLKGVDSTLKIQPAKLEDSAVYLCASSLVGTYEQYFGPGTRLTVT.

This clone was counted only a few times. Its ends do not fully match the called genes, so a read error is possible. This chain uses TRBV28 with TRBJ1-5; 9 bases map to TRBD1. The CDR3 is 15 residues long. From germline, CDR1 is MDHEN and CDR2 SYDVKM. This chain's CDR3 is CATSKSGQGYQTQHF. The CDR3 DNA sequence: TGTGCCACCAGCAAGTCTGGACAGGGGTATCAGACCCAGCATTTT. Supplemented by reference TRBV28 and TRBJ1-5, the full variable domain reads DVKVTQSSRYLVKRTGEKVFLECVQDMDHENMFWYRQDPGLGLRLIYFSYDVKMKEKGDIPEGYSVSREKKERFSLILESASTNQTSMYLCATSKSGQGYQTQHFGDGTRLSIL.

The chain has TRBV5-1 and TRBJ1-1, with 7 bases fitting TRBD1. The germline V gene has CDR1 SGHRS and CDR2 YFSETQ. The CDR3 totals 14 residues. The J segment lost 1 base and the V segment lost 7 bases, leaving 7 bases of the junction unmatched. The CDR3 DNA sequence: TGCGCCAGCGGAGAGGGACAGCCGAACACTGAAGCTTTCTTT. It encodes CASGEGQPNTEAFF.

The chain's CDR3 is CSAQRLDGYTF. The CDR3 coding sequence is TGCAGTGCGCAGCGGTTGGATGGCTACACCTTC. The J gene is TRBJ1-2, the V gene TRBV20-1; no firm D call. Looked up from germline, CDR1 is DFQATT and CDR2 is SNEGSKA (reference sequence). The CDR3 contains 11 residues. The germline V and J ends were trimmed by 6 bases and 6 bases, with 11 bases remaining between them.

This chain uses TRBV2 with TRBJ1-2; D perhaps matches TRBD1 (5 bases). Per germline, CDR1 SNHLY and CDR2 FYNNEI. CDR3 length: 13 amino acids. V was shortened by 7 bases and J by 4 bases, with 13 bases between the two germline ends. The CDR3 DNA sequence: TGTGCCAGCACTGGGGCTTATAGCTATGGCTACACCTTC. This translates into CASTGAYSYGYTF.